The source of this TCR beta chain is a study of T-cell reconstitution after alpha-beta-depleted transplantation in children. Study findings and constraints: The study reportedly traced alpha-beta T cells about two months after transplant to several hundred expanded graft clones. Newly produced T cells mostly provided counts and TCRbeta diversity after one year, as hyperexpanded clones declined.

Ten or more counts support this clonotype. Its antigen is undetermined. Library preparation (for TCRbeta) was performed with unique molecular identifiers. TCRdb used MiXCR to reprocess the PCR reads, holding one entry per CDR3 protein. The table shows around 670,000 distinct CDR3 sequences, with about an eighth occurring only once. The CDR3 consists of 15 residues. CDR1 and CDR2 (germline): DFQATT, SNEGSKA (reference sequence). The V and J ends lost 3 bases and 3 bases, in that order; junction bases with no gene match: 11. The sequence was obtained from a girl aged 2-10 years with congenital amegakaryocytic thrombocytopenia, due to receive a stem cell transplant. V gene TRBV20-1 combines with J gene TRBJ2-7, with 7 bases fitting TRBD1. This material consisted of PBMCs, taken before TCRalphabeta/CD19-depleted stem cell transplant. CDR3 amino acids: CSASLSQGLSYEQYF. CDR3 DNA sequence: TGCAGTGCTAGTTTATCACAGGGGTTGAGCTACGAGCAGTACTTC.